This is a list of T cell receptor beta chains from one sample in a study of blood T cells in healthy people across ages. TCRdb itself ran the 5' RACE reads through MiXCR, one entry per CDR3 protein. The table lists some 700,000 distinct CDR3 sequences, 22% of them singletons, with under 25% in the top ten. Sequences were obtained from blood. These receptors originate from a man in his sixties or seventies in good health. CDR3s include the opening cysteine and the closing phenylalanine or tryptophan. D genes are given only for firm matches. The size of a clone is reported for some rows only, either as once, few or many, or as a class for expanded clones.

clone size: few
J gene: TRBJ2-6
V gene: TRBV20-1
D gene: .
CDR3 protein: CSARDVGWANVLTF
CDR3 DNA: TGCAGTGCTAGAGATGTGGGCTGGGCCAACGTCCTGACTTTC

clone size: few
J gene: TRBJ2-2
V gene: TRBV7-3
D gene: .
CDR3 protein: CASSLSLTGELFF
CDR3 DNA: TGTGCCAGCAGCTTAAGTCTGACCGGGGAGCTGTTTTTT

clone size: many
J gene: TRBJ2-5
V gene: TRBV10-3
D gene: TRBD2
CDR3 protein: CAIGGQKQEAGTSVWKTQYF
CDR3 DNA: TGTGCCATCGGGGGACAGAAACAAGAAGCCGGGACTAGCGTCTGGAAGACCCAGTACTTC

clone size: few
J gene: TRBJ1-4
V gene: TRBV4-2
D gene: TRBD1
CDR3 protein: CASSQGQGEDNEKLFF
CDR3 DNA: TGTGCCAGCAGCCAAGGACAGGGGGAAGATAATGAAAAACTGTTTTTT

clone size: few
J gene: TRBJ1-2
V gene: TRBV3-1
D gene: .
CDR3 protein: CASSHVRAGKGDYGYTF
CDR3 DNA: TGTGCCAGCAGCCACGTGCGGGCCGGAAAGGGTGATTATGGCTACACCTTC

clone size: .
J gene: TRBJ2-1
V gene: TRBV12-3/TRBV12-4
D gene: TRBD1
CDR3 protein: CASIADRVDSSNEQFF
CDR3 DNA: TGTGCCAGCATCGCGGACAGGGTCGATTCCTCCAATGAGCAGTTCTTC

clone size: .
J gene: TRBJ2-5
V gene: TRBV29-1
D gene: .
CDR3 protein: CSVGPGSETQYF
CDR3 DNA: TGCAGCGTTGGGCCGGGGTCAGAGACCCAGTACTTC

clone size: many
J gene: TRBJ2-3
V gene: TRBV4-1
D gene: .
CDR3 protein: CASSQDRGDTQYF
CDR3 DNA: TGCGCCAGCAGCCAAGACAGAGGAGATACGCAGTATTTT

clone size: .
J gene: TRBJ2-1
V gene: TRBV3-1
D gene: TRBD1
CDR3 protein: CASSPGQVNNEQFF
CDR3 DNA: TGTGCCAGCAGCCCGGGACAGGTGAACAATGAGCAGTTCTTC

clone size: .
J gene: TRBJ1-5
V gene: TRBV7-2
D gene: TRBD1
CDR3 protein: CASSFQGGAGQPQHF
CDR3 DNA: TGTGCCAGCAGCTTCCAGGGGGGCGCAGGTCAGCCCCAGCATTTT

clone size: few
J gene: TRBJ2-1
V gene: TRBV12-5
D gene: TRBD2
CDR3 protein: CASGLAGVNEQFF
CDR3 DNA: TGTGCTAGTGGCCTAGCGGGAGTAAATGAGCAGTTCTTC

clone size: .
J gene: TRBJ2-7
V gene: TRBV29-1
D gene: .
CDR3 protein: CSVEDPGTGTYEQYF
CDR3 DNA: TGCAGCGTTGAAGATCCCGGGACCGGGACCTACGAGCAGTACTTC

clone size: few
J gene: TRBJ2-1
V gene: TRBV19
D gene: TRBD2
CDR3 protein: CASSSWGGDSYNEQFF
CDR3 DNA: TGTGCCAGTAGTAGCTGGGGGGGGGACTCCTACAATGAGCAGTTCTTC

clone size: .
J gene: TRBJ1-2
V gene: TRBV6-2/TRBV6-3
D gene: .
CDR3 protein: CASSPTPSGNYGYTF
CDR3 DNA: TGTGCCAGCAGTCCGACACCCAGTGGTAACTATGGCTACACCTTC

clone size: .
J gene: TRBJ1-6
V gene: TRBV28
D gene: .
CDR3 protein: CASSQNSPLHF
CDR3 DNA: TGTGCCAGCAGTCAAAATTCACCCCTCCACTTT

clone size: .
J gene: TRBJ2-1
V gene: TRBV7-2
D gene: TRBD2
CDR3 protein: CASSSLLAGAAEQFF
CDR3 DNA: TGTGCCAGCAGCTCCCTACTAGCGGGAGCAGCCGAGCAGTTCTTC

clone size: few
J gene: TRBJ2-1
V gene: TRBV6-5
D gene: .
CDR3 protein: CASSYRTSRSSYNEQFF
CDR3 DNA: TGTGCCAGCAGTTACCGAACTAGCCGAAGCTCCTACAATGAGCAGTTCTTC

clone size: few
J gene: TRBJ1-1
V gene: TRBV18
D gene: .
CDR3 protein: CASSVSGGRTEAFF
CDR3 DNA: TGTGCCAGCTCTGTCAGCGGCGGTCGCACTGAAGCTTTCTTT

clone size: many
J gene: TRBJ2-2
V gene: TRBV12-3/TRBV12-4
D gene: .
CDR3 protein: CASSSRGRGTGELFF
CDR3 DNA: TGTGCCAGCAGTTCCAGGGGACGCGGCACCGGGGAGCTGTTTTTT

clone size: .
J gene: TRBJ2-1
V gene: TRBV6-2/TRBV6-3
D gene: TRBD2
CDR3 protein: CASSPRTSGNKFEQFF
CDR3 DNA: TGTGCCAGCAGTCCTAGGACTAGCGGGAATAAATTTGAGCAGTTCTTC